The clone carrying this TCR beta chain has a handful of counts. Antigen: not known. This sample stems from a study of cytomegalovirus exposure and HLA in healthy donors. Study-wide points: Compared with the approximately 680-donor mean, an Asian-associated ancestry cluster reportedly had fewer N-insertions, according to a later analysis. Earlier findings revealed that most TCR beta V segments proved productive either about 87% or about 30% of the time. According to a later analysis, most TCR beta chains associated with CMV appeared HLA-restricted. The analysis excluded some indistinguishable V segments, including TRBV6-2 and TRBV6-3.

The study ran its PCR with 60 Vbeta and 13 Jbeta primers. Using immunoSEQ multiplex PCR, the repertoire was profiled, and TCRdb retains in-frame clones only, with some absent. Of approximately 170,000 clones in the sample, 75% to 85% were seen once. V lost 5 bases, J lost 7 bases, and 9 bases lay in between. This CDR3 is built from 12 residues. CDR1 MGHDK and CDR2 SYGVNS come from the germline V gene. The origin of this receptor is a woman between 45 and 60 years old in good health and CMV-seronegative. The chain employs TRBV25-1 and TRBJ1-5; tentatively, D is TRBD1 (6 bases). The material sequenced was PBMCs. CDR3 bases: TGTGCCAGCAGTAGGGGGGGCCAGCCCCAGCATTTT. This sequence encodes CASSRGGQPQHF.